The 23 T cell receptor beta chains given below trace back to one sample, sequenced in a study of blood T cell repertoires in COVID-19. The method was immunoSEQ multiplex PCR; TCRdb's version includes in-frame clones alone and lacks a portion of them. The data contain more than 65,000 clones, 79% of them singletons. The sequencing input was peripheral blood. These receptors were collected from a woman between 50 and 59 years old with acute or convalescent COVID-19.

The CDR3 loop reads CASNRDKIYEQYF. The CDR3 DNA sequence: TGTGCCAGCAACAGGGACAAGATCTACGAGCAGTACTTC. The gene calls are TRBV2 and TRBJ2-7, with D maybe TRBD1 (6 bases). This CDR3 is built from 13 residues. Deletions cut 7 bases from V and 3 bases from J, with 13 bases between. The germline gives CDR1 SNHLY, CDR2 FYNNEI.

This chain uses TRBV29-1 with TRBJ2-5; D is unresolved. The CDR3 totals 11 residues. V lost 6 bases, J lost 2 bases, and 7 bases lay in between. The germline V gene has CDR1 SQVTM and CDR2 ANQGSEA. This CDR3 is CSVVPQETQYF. CDR3 coding DNA: TGCAGCGTCGTCCCTCAAGAGACCCAGTACTTC.

The rearrangement links TRBV11-2 to TRBJ2-5; TRBD2 matches at 8 bases. V dropped 3 bases and J dropped 3; count of bases not matched to a gene: 12. Germline V gene lookup returns CDR1 SGHAT and CDR2 FQNNGV. The CDR3 is made up of 17 amino acids. The CDR3 loop reads CASSFEMETSVEETQYF. The DNA for the CDR3 is TGTGCCAGCAGCTTCGAGATGGAGACTAGCGTGGAAGAGACCCAGTACTTC.

The chain has TRBV6-5 and TRBJ1-2; TRBD1 might be the D (6 bases). Trimming pared 1 base from V and 6 bases from J, leaving 12 bases between. The germline CDR1 and CDR2 sequences are MNHEY and SVGAGI. The CDR3 has 14 residues. The DNA for the CDR3 is TGTGCCAGCAGTTACTTACACAGGGCTAATGGCTACACCTTC. Protein: CASSYLHRANGYTF.

The gene calls are TRBV15 and TRBJ1-1, with 8 nucleotides matching TRBD1. CDR3 length: 17 amino acids. The J segment lost 1 base and the V segment lost 3 bases, leaving 10 bases of the junction unmatched. Germline V gene sequence: CDR1 LNHNV, CDR2 YYDKDF (reference sequence). CDR3 sequence: CATSSFPGQEGNTEAFF. The DNA for the CDR3 is TGTGCCACCAGCAGTTTTCCGGGACAGGAGGGGAACACTGAAGCTTTCTTT.

The V gene is TRBV5-1, the J gene TRBJ2-3; 8 bases fit TRBD1. Germline-derived CDR1 and CDR2 are SGHRS and YFSETQ. The CDR3 extends over 15 amino acids. Losses at the gene ends were 3 bases for V and 0 bases for J; bases not matched to a gene: 3. CDR3 nucleotide sequence: TGCGCCAGCAGCTCCGGGACAGGAAGCACAGATACGCAGTATTTT. It codes for CASSSGTGSTDTQYF.

This clone was seen once. The J gene is TRBJ2-5, the V gene TRBV29-1; D is unresolved. CDR3 length equals 11 residues. CDR1 is SQVTM, CDR2 ANQGSEA, per germline. Trimming stripped 7 bases from V and 2 bases from J, with 8 bases between. Here the CDR3 reads CSGGPQETQYF. The CDR3, as DNA: TGCAGCGGGGGTCCACAAGAGACCCAGTACTTC.

This chain links TRBV2 with TRBJ2-5; D possibly corresponds to TRBD2 (5 bases). With 7 bases removed from V and 0 bases from J, the gap between germline ends came to 12 bases. The germline V gene encodes CDR1 SNHLY and CDR2 FYNNEI. The CDR3 is 14 amino acids. In DNA form, the CDR3 reads TGTGCCAGCAAGAGGGAGACGTACCAAGAGACCCAGTACTTC. Protein product: CASKRETYQETQYF. The whole variable domain, filled in from reference TRBV2 and TRBJ2-5, reads EPEVTQTPSHQVTQMGQEVILRCVPISNHLYFYWYRQILGQKVEFLVSFYNNEISEKSEIFDDQFSVERPDGSNFTLKIRSTKLEDSAMYFCASKRETYQETQYFGPGTRLLVL.

The rearrangement uses TRBV5-1 and TRBJ1-1, with 8 bases fitting TRBD1. Germline V gene data show CDR1 as SGHRS and CDR2 as YFSETQ. J gave up 5 bases and V 0 bases, and 3 bases lay outside the gene matches. CDR3 size: 14 residues. The CDR3 sequence: CASSLGDRGTEAFF. The CDR3 coding sequence is TGCGCCAGCAGCTTGGGTGACAGGGGAACTGAAGCTTTCTTT.

This chain connects TRBV11-2 to TRBJ2-4; D possibly corresponds to TRBD2 (7 bases). The V end lost 0 bases, the J end lost 2 bases, and 20 bases lay between the germline ends. This CDR3 region has 19 residues. In germline, CDR1 is SGHAT, CDR2 FQNNGV. In nucleotides, the CDR3 is TGTGCCAGCAGCTTAGAAGGGAGGGGGAGCGGAGTCTCCAAAAACATTCAGTACTTC. Its translation: CASSLEGRGSGVSKNIQYF.

In DNA, the CDR3 is TGTGCCAGCAGCGCACAGGGGGCGACCACCGGGGAGCTGTTTTTT. Translating gives CASSAQGATTGELFF. This chain uses TRBV11-3 with TRBJ2-2; 9 nucleotides match TRBD1. V dropped 5 bases and J dropped 4; count of bases not matched to a gene: 5. Germline V CDR1 and CDR2: SGHNT, YENEEA. The CDR3 contains 15 residues.

The gene calls are TRBV5-4 and TRBJ2-5; the match to TRBD1 covers 7 bases. Germline CDR1 and CDR2: SGHNT and YYREEE (reference sequence). CDR3 length: 14 amino acids. The J segment lost 1 base and the V segment lost 3 bases, leaving 3 bases of the junction unmatched. The CDR3 DNA reads as TGTGCCAGCAGCTCGCGACAGGGCCAAGAGACCCAGTACTTC. Translated: CASSSRQGQETQYF.

V is TRBV3-1 (or the pseudogene TRBV3-2) and J is TRBJ1-5; 9 bases align to TRBD1. CDR1 and CDR2 (germline): LGHDT, YNNKEL (reference sequence). V trimming: 5 bases; J trimming: 0 bases; junction bases outside the gene matches: 2. The CDR3 contains 15 residues. This CDR3 is CASSKGQGSNQPQHF. The CDR3 DNA follows: TGTGCCAGCAGCAAGGGACAGGGTAGCAATCAGCCCCAGCATTTT.

The chain joins TRBV19 to TRBJ1-2; maybe TRBD1 (5 bases). There are 13 residues in the CDR3. The V gene lost 3 bases and the J gene lost 3 bases, with 8 bases spanning the gap. CDR1 and CDR2 (germline): LNHDA, SQIVND (reference sequence). CDR3 protein: CASSMPGYYGYTF. DNA of the CDR3: TGTGCCAGTAGTATGCCAGGGTACTATGGCTACACCTTC.

This sequence joins TRBV2 and TRBJ1-1, with D maybe TRBD1 (5 bases). This CDR3 is 15 amino acids long. Looked up from germline, CDR1 is SNHLY and CDR2 is FYNNEI. Deletions cut 7 bases from V and 2 bases from J, with 17 bases between. The CDR3, as DNA: TGTGCCAGCACTGTGGGCTTGGGGCCAAACACTGAAGCTTTCTTT. Translated, it gives CASTVGLGPNTEAFF.

This clone was picked up a small number of times. The chain carries TRBV5-1 and TRBJ1-4, with a tentative D call TRBD1 (5 bases). The CDR3 length is 15 residues. Trimming shortened V by 4 bases and J by 5 bases, and 15 bases separated the two germline ends. Germline-derived CDR1 and CDR2 are SGHRS and YFSETQ. CDR3 protein: CASSRGGTGNEKLFF. In DNA, the CDR3 is TGCGCCAGCAGCCGCGGGGGGACGGGAAATGAAAAACTGTTTTTT. Drawing the rest from reference TRBV5-1 and TRBJ1-4, the complete variable domain is KAGVTQTPRYLIKTRGQQVTLSCSPISGHRSVSWYQQTPGQGLQFLFEYFSETQRNKGNFPGRFSGRQFSNSRSEMNVSTLELGDSALYLCASSRGGTGNEKLFFGSGTQLSVL.

Judged by abundance, this clone is medium-sized. In DNA, the CDR3 is TGTGCCAGCAGCTTAAACCCCCAGCTAGCCCACACGAACACCGGGGAGCTGTTTTTT. This gives the protein CASSLNPQLAHTNTGELFF. V gene TRBV7-8 combines with J gene TRBJ2-2; tentatively, D is TRBD2 (5 bases). The CDR3 spans 19 residues. Between the trimmed V and J ends, which lost 2 bases and 0 bases, there was a span of 19 bases. Germline lookup yields CDR1 SGHVS and CDR2 FQNEAQ.

This chain connects TRBV27 to TRBJ1-1, with TRBD1 identical over 8 bases. The V and J ends lost 6 bases and 0 bases, in that order; junction bases with no gene match: 3. Germline CDR1 is MNHEY and CDR2 is SMNVEV (reference sequence). The CDR3 covers 14 residues. The CDR3 region has the DNA TGTGCCAGCAGACGACAGGGGTTGAACACTGAAGCTTTCTTT. Its translation is CASRRQGLNTEAFF.

This clone is a singleton in its sample. CDR3 coding DNA: TGTGCCAGCAGTATTACCCCGCAACAGGGGACAGGAAATGAGCAGTTCTTC. It codes for CASSITPQQGTGNEQFF. The chain employs TRBV9 and TRBJ2-1, with 8 bases identical to TRBD1. The CDR3 length is 17 residues. Trimming at V came to 5 bases and at J to 7 bases, leaving 17 bases not matched to a gene. CDR1 and CDR2 (germline): SGDLS, YYNGEE.

This clone was detected a few times. V and J are TRBV29-1 and TRBJ1-1; D is undetermined. This CDR3 region has 12 residues. V dropped 0 bases and J dropped 11 bases, with 13 bases sitting between them. The germline CDR1 and CDR2 sequences are SQVTM and ANQGSEA. Here the CDR3 DNA reads TGCAGCGTTGAAGAATCGGGGATGGAGGCTTTCTTT. This translates into CSVEESGMEAFF.

The chain links TRBV5-1 to TRBJ1-1; 10 nucleotides match TRBD1. This CDR3 contains 13 residues. CDR1 SGHRS and CDR2 YFSETQ come from the germline V gene. J was trimmed by 7 bases and V by 4 bases; bases with no gene match: 4. The CDR3 protein is CASSLGTGDEAFF. The CDR3 DNA follows: TGCGCCAGCAGCCTAGGGACAGGGGATGAAGCTTTCTTT.

The CDR3 nucleotides are TGTGCCAGCAGCCGCGGGACTAGTCGGAAAGAGACCCAGTACTTC. This codes for CASSRGTSRKETQYF. The chain employs TRBV7-2 and TRBJ2-5, with 8 bases that match TRBD2. The CDR3 is 15 amino acids. Germline CDR1 is SGHTA and CDR2 is FQGNSA. V lost 5 bases and J lost 3; bases outside the gene matches: 8. The entire variable domain, with the rest obtained from reference TRBV7-2 and TRBJ2-5, is as follows: GAGVSQSPSNKVTEKGKDVELRCDPISGHTALYWYRQSLGQGLEFLIYFQGNSAPDKSGLPSDRFSAERTGGSVSTLTIQRTQQEDSAVYLCASSRGTSRKETQYFGPGTRLLVL.

The rearrangement links TRBV15 to TRBJ2-3; 9 nucleotides line up with TRBD2. Trimming removed 5 bases from V and 6 bases from J; junction bases left unmatched: 6. Germline V CDR1 and CDR2: LNHNV, YYDKDF (reference sequence). The CDR3 covers 14 residues. The CDR3: CATSRSGGEDTQYF. CDR3 DNA: TGTGCCACCAGCCGTAGCGGGGGAGAGGATACGCAGTATTTT.